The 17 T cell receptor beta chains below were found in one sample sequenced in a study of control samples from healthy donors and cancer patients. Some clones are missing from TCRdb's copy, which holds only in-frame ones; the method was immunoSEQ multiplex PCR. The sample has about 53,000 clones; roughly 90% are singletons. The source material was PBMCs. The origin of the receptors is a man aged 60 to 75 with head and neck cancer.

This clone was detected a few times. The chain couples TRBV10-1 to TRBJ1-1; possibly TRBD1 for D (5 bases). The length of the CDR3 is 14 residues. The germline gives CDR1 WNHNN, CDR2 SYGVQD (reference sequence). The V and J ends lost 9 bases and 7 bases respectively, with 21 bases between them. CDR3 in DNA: TGCGCCAGTCCGCCGGGACTAGTGTCAGGTGAAGCTTTCTTT. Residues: CASPPGLVSGEAFF.

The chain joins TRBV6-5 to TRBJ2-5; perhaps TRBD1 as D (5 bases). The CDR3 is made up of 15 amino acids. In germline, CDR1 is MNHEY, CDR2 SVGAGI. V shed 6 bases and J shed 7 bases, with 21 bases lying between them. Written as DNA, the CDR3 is TGTGCCAGCAGCCCCATCATCAGGGATCTACGGACCCAGTACTTC. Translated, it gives CASSPIIRDLRTQYF.

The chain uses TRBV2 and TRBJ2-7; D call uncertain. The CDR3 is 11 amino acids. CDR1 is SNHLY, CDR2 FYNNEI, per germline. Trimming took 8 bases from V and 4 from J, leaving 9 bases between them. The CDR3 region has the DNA TGTGCCAGCCGAAGCCATTACGAGCAGTACTTC. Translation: CASRSHYEQYF. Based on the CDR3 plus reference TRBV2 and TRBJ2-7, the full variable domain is EPEVTQTPSHQVTQMGQEVILRCVPISNHLYFYWYRQILGQKVEFLVSFYNNEISEKSEIFDDQFSVERPDGSNFTLKIRSTKLEDSAMYFCASRSHYEQYFGPGTRLTVT.

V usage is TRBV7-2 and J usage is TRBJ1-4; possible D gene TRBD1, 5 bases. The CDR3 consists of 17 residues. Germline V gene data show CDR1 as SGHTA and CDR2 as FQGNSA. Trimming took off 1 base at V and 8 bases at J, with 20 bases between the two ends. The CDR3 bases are TGTGCCAGCAGCTTAGACCTTCCGGGACTGGAAGAGGAAAAACTGTTTTTT. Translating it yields CASSLDLPGLEEEKLFF.

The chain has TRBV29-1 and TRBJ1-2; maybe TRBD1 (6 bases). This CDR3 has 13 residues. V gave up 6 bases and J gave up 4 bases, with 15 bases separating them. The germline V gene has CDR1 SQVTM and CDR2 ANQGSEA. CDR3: CSVLKGDVYGYTF. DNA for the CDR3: TGCAGCGTCTTAAAGGGGGATGTCTATGGCTACACCTTC.

The CDR3 coding sequence is TGTGCCAGCAGCAAGACAGGGTCTCGGAACACCATATATTTT. It specifies CASSKTGSRNTIYF. This chain connects TRBV2 to TRBJ1-3; 7 nucleotides agree with TRBD1. In germline, CDR1 is SNHLY, CDR2 FYNNEI. The CDR3 length is 14 residues. V shed 6 bases and J 7 bases; nucleotides not matched to a gene: 9.

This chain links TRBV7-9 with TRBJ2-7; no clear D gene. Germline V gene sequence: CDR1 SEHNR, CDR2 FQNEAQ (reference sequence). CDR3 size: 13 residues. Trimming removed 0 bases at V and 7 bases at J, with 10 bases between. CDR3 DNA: TGTGCCAGCAGCTTAGCGTCTGCCGTTGAGCAGTACTTC. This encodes CASSLASAVEQYF.

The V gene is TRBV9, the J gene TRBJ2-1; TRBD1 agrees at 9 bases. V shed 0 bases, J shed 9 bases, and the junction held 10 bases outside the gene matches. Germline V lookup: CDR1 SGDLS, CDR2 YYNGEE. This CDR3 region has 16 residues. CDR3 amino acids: CASSVGGQGVRGEQFF. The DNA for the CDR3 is TGTGCCAGCAGCGTAGGGGGACAGGGTGTTCGGGGTGAGCAGTTCTTC.

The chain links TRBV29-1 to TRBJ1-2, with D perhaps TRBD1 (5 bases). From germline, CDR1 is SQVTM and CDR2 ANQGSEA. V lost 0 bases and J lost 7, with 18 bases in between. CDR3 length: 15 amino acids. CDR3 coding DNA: TGCAGCGTTGAAGAATGGAGGTCAGGGTTCGGTGGCTACACCTTC. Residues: CSVEEWRSGFGGYTF.

CDR3 amino acids: CAWTRLAYSYNEQFF. CDR3 bases: TGTGCCTGGACCCGACTAGCGTATTCCTACAATGAGCAGTTCTTC. The V call is TRBV30, the J call TRBJ2-1; TRBD2 aligns across 8 bases. The V segment lost 4 bases and the J segment 1 base; nucleotides outside the gene matches: 6. The CDR3 sequence is 15 residues long. CDR1 is GTSNPN, CDR2 SVGIG, per germline (reference sequence).

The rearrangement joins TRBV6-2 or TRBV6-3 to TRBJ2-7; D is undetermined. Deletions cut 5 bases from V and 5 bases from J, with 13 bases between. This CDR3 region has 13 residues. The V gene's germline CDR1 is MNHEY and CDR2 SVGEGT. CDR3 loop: CASSRSPPDEQYF. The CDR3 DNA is TGTGCCAGCAGTCGCTCTCCCCCAGACGAGCAGTACTTC.

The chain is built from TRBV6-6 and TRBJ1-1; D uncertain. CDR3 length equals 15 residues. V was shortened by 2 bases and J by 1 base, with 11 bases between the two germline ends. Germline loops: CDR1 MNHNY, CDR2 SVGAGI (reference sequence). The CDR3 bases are TGTGCCAGCAGTTACCTTAGCCAGGCGAACACTGAAGCTTTCTTT. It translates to CASSYLSQANTEAFF.

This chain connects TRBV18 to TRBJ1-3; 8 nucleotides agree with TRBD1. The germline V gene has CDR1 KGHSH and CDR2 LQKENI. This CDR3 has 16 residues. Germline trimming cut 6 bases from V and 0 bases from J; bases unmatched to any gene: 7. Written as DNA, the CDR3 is TGTGCCAGCTCTCGACAGGGGAGAGTCTCTGGAAACACCATATATTTT. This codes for CASSRQGRVSGNTIYF.

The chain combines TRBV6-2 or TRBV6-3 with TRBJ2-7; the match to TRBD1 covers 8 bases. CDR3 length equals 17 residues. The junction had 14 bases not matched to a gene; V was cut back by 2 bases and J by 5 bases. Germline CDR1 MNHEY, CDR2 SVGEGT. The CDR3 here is CASSYRSTGQVFHEQYF. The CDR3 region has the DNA TGTGCCAGCAGTTACCGAAGTACGGGACAGGTGTTCCACGAGCAGTACTTC.

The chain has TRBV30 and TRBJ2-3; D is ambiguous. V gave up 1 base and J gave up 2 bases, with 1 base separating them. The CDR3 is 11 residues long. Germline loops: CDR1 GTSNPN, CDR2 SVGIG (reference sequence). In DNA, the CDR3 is TGTGCCTGGAGTGACACAGATACGCAGTATTTT. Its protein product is CAWSDTDTQYF.

The CDR3 DNA reads TGTGCCAGCAGTTACTCGAGATACAGGGGCACCTACAATGAGCAGTTCTTC. It codes for CASSYSRYRGTYNEQFF. This chain joins TRBV6-2 or TRBV6-3 and TRBJ2-1, with 7 bases identical to TRBD1. V shed 0 bases, J shed 2 bases, and the junction held 7 bases outside the gene matches. This CDR3 spans 17 amino acids. Germline loops: CDR1 MNHEY, CDR2 SVGEGT.

CDR3 nucleotides: TGTGCCAGCAGCCAAGGACTAGCCTTAGCTGGGTACGAGCAGTACTTC. This encodes CASSQGLALAGYEQYF. The chain recombines TRBV14 with TRBJ2-7; 7 bases agree with TRBD2. Germline CDR1 SGHDN, CDR2 FVKESK. The CDR3 loop spans 16 amino acids. V shed 1 base, J shed 4 bases, and the junction held 10 bases outside the gene matches.